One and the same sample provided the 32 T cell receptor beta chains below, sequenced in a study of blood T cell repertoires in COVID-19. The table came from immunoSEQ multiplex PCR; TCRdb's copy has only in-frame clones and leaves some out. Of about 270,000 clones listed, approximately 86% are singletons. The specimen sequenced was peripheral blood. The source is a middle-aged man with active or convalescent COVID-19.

The CDR3: CASSRTGVKRNSYEQYF. The CDR3 coding sequence is TGTGCCAGCAGCCGGACAGGAGTGAAGAGAAACTCCTACGAGCAGTACTTC. The chain is built from TRBV5-6 and TRBJ2-7; 7 nucleotides align to TRBD1. V was clipped by 4 bases and J by 0 bases; unmatched bases: 13. CDR1 SGHDT and CDR2 YYEEEE come from the germline V gene. The CDR3 loop spans 17 amino acids.

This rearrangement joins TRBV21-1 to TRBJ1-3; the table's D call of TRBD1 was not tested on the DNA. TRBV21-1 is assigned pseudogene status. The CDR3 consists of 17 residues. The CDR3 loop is CASSKRQGVSSGNTIYF. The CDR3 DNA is TGTGCCAGCAGCAAACGGCAGGGGGTCAGCTCTGGAAACACCATATATTTT.

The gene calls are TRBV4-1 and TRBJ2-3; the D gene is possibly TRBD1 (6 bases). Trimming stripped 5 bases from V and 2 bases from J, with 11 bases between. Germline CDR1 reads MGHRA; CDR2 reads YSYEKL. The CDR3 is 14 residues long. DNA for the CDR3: TGCGCCAGCAGCTGGGACAAGGTCACAGATACGCAGTATTTT. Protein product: CASSWDKVTDTQYF.

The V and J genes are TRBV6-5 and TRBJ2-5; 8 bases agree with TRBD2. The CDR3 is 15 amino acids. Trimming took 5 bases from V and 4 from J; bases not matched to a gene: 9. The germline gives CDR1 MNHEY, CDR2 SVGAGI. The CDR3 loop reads CASSTSGGHRETQYF. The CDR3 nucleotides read TGTGCCAGCAGTACCTCGGGGGGGCATCGAGAGACCCAGTACTTC.

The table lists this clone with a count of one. CDR3 protein: CASTQGFAYEQYF. The CDR3 bases are TGTGCCAGTACCCAGGGGTTCGCCTACGAGCAGTACTTC. This chain connects TRBV19 to TRBJ2-7; D may be TRBD1 (6 bases). CDR3 length equals 13 residues. Germline V CDR1 and CDR2: LNHDA, SQIVND (reference sequence). V lost 7 bases, J lost 2 bases, and 12 bases lay in between.

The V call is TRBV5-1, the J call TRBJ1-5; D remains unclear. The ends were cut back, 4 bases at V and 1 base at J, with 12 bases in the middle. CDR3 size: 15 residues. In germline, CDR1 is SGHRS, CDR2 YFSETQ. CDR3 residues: CASSRTSGSNQPQHF. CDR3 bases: TGCGCCAGCAGCCGGACCAGCGGGAGCAATCAGCCCCAGCATTTT.

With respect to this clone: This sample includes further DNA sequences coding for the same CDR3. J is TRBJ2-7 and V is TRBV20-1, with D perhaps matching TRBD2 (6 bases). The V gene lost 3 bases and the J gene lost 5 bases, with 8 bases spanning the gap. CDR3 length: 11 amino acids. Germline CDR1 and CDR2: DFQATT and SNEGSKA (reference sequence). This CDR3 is CSASSGHEQYF. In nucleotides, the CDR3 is TGCAGTGCTAGTAGCGGCCACGAGCAGTACTTC.

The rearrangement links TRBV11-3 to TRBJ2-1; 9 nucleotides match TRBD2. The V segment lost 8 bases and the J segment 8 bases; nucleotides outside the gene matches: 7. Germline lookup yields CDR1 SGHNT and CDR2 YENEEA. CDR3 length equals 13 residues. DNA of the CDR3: TGTGCCAGCGATGCGGGGGGGCGAGATGAGCAGTTCTTC. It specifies CASDAGGRDEQFF.

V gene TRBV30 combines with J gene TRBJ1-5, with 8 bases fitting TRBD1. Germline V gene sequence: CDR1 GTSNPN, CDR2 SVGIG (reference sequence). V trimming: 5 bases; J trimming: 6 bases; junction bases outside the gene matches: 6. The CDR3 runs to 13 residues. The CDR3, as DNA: TGTGCCTGGGATCAGGGGGCCGGTCAGCCCCAGCATTTT. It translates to CAWDQGAGQPQHF. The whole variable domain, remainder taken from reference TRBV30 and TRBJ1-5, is SQTIHQWPATLVQPVGSPLSLECTVEGTSNPNLYWYRQAAGRGLQLLFYSVGIGQISSEVPQNLSASRPQDRQFILSSKKLLLSDSGFYLCAWDQGAGQPQHFGDGTRLSIL.

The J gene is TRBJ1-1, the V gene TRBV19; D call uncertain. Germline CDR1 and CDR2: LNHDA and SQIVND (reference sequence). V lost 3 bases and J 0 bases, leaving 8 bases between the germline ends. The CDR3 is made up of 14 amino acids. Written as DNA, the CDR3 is TGTGCCAGTAGTATGAGTTTTGTGAACACTGAAGCTTTCTTT. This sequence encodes CASSMSFVNTEAFF.

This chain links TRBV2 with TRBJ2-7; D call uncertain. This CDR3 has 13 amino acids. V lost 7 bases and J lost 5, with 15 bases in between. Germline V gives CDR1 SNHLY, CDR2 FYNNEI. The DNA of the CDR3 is TGTGCCAGCACGAGGTCCGCCATCGACGAGCAGTACTTC. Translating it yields CASTRSAIDEQYF.

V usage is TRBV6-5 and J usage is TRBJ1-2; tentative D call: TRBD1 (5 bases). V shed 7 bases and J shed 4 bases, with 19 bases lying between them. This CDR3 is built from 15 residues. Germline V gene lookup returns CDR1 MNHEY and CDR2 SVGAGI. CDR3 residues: CASTQGEGFPYGYTF. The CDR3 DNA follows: TGTGCCAGCACCCAAGGGGAGGGATTTCCCTATGGCTACACCTTC.

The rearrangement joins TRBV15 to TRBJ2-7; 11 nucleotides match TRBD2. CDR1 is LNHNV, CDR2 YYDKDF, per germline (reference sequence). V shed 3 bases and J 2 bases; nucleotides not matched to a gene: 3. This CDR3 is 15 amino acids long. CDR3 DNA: TGTGCCACCAGCAGTAGGGGACTAGCGGCCTACGAGCAGTACTTC. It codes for CATSSRGLAAYEQYF.

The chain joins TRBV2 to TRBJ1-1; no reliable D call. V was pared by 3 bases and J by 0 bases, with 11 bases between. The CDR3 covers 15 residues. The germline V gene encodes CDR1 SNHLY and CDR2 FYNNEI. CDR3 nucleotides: TGTGCCAGCAGTGAGCGGGGAACGATGAACACTGAAGCTTTCTTT. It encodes CASSERGTMNTEAFF.

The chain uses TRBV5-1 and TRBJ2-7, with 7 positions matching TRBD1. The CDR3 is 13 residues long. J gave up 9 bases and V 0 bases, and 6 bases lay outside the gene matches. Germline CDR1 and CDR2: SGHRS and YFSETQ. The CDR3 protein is CASSLGDSRGQYF. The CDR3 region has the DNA TGCGCCAGCAGCTTGGGGGACAGCCGGGGGCAGTACTTC.

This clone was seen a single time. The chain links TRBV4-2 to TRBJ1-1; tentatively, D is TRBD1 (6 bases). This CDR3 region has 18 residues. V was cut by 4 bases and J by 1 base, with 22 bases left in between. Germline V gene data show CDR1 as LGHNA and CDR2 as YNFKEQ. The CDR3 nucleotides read TGTGCCAGCAGCCGCGGTCTAAACAGGGAGTATGAGAACACTGAAGCTTTCTTT. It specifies CASSRGLNREYENTEAFF.

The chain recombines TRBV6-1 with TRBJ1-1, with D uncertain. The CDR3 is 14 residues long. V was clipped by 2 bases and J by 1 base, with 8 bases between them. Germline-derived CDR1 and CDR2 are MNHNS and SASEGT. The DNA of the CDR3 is TGTGCCAGCAGTGAATCCCTTTCGAACACTGAAGCTTTCTTT. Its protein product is CASSESLSNTEAFF.

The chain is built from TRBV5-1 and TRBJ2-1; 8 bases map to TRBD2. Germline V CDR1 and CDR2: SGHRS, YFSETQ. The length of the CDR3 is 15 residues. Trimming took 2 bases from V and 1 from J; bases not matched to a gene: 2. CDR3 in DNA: TGCGCCAGCAGCTTTATAGCGGGGTCCTACAATGAGCAGTTCTTC. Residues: CASSFIAGSYNEQFF. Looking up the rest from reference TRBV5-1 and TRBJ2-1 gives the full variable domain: KAGVTQTPRYLIKTRGQQVTLSCSPISGHRSVSWYQQTPGQGLQFLFEYFSETQRNKGNFPGRFSGRQFSNSRSEMNVSTLELGDSALYLCASSFIAGSYNEQFFGPGTRLTVL.

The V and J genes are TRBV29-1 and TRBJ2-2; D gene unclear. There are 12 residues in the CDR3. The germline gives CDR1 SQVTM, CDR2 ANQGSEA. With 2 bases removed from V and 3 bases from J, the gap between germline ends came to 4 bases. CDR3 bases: TGCAGCGTTGAACTCGACACCGGGGAGCTGTTTTTT. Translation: CSVELDTGELFF.

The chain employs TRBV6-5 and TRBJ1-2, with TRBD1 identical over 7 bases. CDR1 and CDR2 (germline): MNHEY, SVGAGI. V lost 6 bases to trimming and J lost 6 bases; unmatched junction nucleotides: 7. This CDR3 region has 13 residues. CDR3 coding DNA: TGTGCCAGCAGCCTTGACAGGGATAATGGCTACACCTTC. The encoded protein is CASSLDRDNGYTF.

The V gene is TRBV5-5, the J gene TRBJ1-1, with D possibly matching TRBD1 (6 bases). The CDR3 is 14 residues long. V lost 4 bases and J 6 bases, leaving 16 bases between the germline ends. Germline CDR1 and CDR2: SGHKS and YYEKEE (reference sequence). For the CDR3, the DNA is TGTGCCAGCAGCCCAGACAGGCCTGGCCCTGAAGCTTTCTTT. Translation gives CASSPDRPGPEAFF.

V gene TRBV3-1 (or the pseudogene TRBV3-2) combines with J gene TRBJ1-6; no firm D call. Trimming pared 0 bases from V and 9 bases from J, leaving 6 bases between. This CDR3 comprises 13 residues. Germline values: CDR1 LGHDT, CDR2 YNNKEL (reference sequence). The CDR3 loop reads CASSQDNPSPLHF. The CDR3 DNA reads TGTGCCAGCAGCCAAGATAATCCTTCACCCCTCCACTTT.

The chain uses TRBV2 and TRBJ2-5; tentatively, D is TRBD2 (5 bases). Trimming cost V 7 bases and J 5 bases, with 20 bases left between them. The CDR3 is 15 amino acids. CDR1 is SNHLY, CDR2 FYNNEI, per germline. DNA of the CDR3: TGTGCCAGCACCCTTTATAGGCCCACGGGGGAGACCCAGTACTTC. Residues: CASTLYRPTGETQYF.

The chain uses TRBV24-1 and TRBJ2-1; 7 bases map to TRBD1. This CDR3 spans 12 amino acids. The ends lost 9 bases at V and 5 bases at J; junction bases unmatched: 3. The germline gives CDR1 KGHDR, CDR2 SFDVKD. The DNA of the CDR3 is TGTGCCACCTTGGGACAGAACAATGAGCAGTTCTTC. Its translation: CATLGQNNEQFF.

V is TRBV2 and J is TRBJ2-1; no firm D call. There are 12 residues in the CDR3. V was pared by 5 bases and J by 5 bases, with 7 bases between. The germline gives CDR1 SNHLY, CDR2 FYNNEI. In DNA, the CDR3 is TGTGCCAGCAGTCAATCTAACAATGAGCAGTTCTTC. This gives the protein CASSQSNNEQFF.

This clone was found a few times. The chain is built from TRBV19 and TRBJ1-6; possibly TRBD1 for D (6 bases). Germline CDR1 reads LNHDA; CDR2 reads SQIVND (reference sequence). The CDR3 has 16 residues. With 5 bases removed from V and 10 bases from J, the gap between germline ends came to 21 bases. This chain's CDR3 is CASSLGHTRLRSPLHF. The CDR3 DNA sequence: TGTGCCAGTAGTCTGGGACATACCAGGTTAAGGTCACCCCTCCACTTT.

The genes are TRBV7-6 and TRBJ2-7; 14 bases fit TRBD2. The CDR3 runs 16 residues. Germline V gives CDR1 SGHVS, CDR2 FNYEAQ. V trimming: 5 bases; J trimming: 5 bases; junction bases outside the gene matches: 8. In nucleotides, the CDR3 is TGTGCCAGCAGCCCGACCTCGGGACTAGCGGGAGACGAGCAGTACTTC. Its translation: CASSPTSGLAGDEQYF. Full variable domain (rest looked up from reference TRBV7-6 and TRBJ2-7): GAGVSQSPRYKVTKRGQDVALRCDPISGHVSLYWYRQALGQGPEFLTYFNYEAQQDKSGLPNDRFSAERPEGSISTLTIQRTEQRDSAMYRCASSPTSGLAGDEQYFGPGTRLTVT.

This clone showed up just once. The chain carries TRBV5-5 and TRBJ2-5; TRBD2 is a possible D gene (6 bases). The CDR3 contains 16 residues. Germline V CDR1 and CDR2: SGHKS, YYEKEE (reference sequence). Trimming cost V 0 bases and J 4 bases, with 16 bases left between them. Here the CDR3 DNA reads TGTGCCAGCAGCTTGGCGGCCGGGGTCGGGGGAGAGACCCAGTACTTC. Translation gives CASSLAAGVGGETQYF.

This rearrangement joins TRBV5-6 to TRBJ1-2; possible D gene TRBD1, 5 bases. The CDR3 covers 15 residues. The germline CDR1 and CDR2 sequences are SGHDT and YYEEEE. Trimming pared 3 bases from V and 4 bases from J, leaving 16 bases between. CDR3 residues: CASSSTYRQVYGYTF. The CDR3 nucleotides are TGTGCCAGCAGCTCAACCTACAGGCAGGTCTATGGCTACACCTTC.

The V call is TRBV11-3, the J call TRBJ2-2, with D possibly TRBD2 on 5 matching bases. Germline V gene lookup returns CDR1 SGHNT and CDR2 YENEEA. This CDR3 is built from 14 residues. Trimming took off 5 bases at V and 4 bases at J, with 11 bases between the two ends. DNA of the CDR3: TGTGCCAGCAGCCGAGGGCCTCTCACCGGGGAGCTGTTTTTT. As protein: CASSRGPLTGELFF.

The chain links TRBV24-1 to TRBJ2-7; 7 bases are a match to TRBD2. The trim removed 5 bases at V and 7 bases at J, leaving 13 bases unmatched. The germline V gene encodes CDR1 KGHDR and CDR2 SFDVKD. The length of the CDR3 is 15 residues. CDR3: CATSGALGRGREQYF. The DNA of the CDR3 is TGTGCCACCAGTGGCGCCTTAGGACGCGGGAGAGAGCAGTACTTC.

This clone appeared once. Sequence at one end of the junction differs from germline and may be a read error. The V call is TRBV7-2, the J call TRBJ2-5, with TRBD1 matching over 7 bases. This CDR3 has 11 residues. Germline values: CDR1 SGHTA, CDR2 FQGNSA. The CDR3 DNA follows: TGTGCCAGCAGCTTATTAGACAGGGCGGACTTC. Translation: CASSLLDRADF.